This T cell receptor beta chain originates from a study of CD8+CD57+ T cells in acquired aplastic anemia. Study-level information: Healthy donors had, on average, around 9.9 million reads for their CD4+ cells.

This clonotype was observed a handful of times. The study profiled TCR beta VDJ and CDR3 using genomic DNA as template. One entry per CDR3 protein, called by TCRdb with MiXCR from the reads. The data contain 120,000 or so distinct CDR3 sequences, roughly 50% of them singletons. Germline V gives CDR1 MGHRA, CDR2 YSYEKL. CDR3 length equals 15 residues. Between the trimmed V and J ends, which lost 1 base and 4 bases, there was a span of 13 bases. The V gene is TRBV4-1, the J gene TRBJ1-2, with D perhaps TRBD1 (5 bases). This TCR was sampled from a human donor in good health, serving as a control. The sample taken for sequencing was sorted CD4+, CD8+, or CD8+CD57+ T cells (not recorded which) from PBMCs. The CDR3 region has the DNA TGCGCCAGCAGCCAAGTCGGGGGTGCTCCCTATGGCTACACCTTC. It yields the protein CASSQVGGAPYGYTF.